Each of the 21 T cell receptor beta chains below was sequenced from the same sample in a study of blood T cell repertoires in COVID-19. Method: immunoSEQ multiplex PCR; TCRdb's copy keeps in-frame clones and lacks some. This sample yields hundreds of thousands of clones, of which about nine tenths are seen a single time; 0.85% to 0.9% belongs to the top ten. The sample consisted of PBMCs or T cells enriched from blood (not recorded which). These receptors all come from a man aged 45-65 years who had been exposed to COVID-19.

This chain links TRBV3-1 (or the pseudogene TRBV3-2) with TRBJ2-5; no reliable D call. The germline V gene has CDR1 LGHDT and CDR2 YNNKEL (reference sequence). The CDR3 loop spans 15 amino acids. The V gene lost 0 bases and the J gene lost 2 bases, with 10 bases spanning the gap. The CDR3 DNA sequence: TGTGCCAGCAGCCAAGATAGCCGTGAACAAGAGACCCAGTACTTC. Its protein product is CASSQDSREQETQYF.

The chain has TRBV19 and TRBJ1-2, with 7 bases aligning to TRBD1. The CDR3 sequence is 15 residues long. Germline V gene lookup returns CDR1 LNHDA and CDR2 SQIVND (reference sequence). Trimming at V came to 7 bases and at J to 3 bases, leaving 11 bases not matched to a gene. In DNA, the CDR3 is TGTGCCAGTACCAACCTCTTCACAGGGGACTATGGCTACACCTTC. Translation: CASTNLFTGDYGYTF.

This chain uses TRBV6-6 with TRBJ2-7; maybe TRBD2 (5 bases). V was clipped by 5 bases and J by 8 bases, with 13 bases between them. The CDR3 loop spans 12 amino acids. Germline CDR1 reads MNHNY; CDR2 reads SVGAGI (reference sequence). The CDR3 DNA reads as TGTGCCAGCAGTCTCCACCGGGAACAGCAGTACTTC. This sequence encodes CASSLHREQQYF.

This chain connects TRBV18 to TRBJ1-1; the D is unclear. CDR1 KGHSH and CDR2 LQKENI come from the germline V gene. The CDR3 has 15 amino acids. Trimming took 3 bases from V and 4 from J, leaving 15 bases between them. The CDR3 bases are TGTGCCAGCTCACCCGGACTCTTGGACCTCACTGAAGCTTTCTTT. Translation: CASSPGLLDLTEAFF.

This chain links TRBV7-8 with TRBJ2-7; D might be TRBD2 (5 bases). CDR3 length: 13 amino acids. CDR1 is SGHVS and CDR2 is FQNEAQ in the germline V gene. V dropped 2 bases and J dropped 3 bases, with 8 bases sitting between them. CDR3 amino acids: CASSLTSYYEQYV. CDR3 coding DNA: TGTGCCAGCAGCTTAACTAGTTACTACGAGCAGTACGTC.

The gene calls are TRBV5-1 and TRBJ2-1; 11 nucleotides align to TRBD2. J gave up 6 bases and V 5 bases, and 7 bases lay outside the gene matches. Germline CDR1 is SGHRS and CDR2 is YFSETQ. The CDR3 loop spans 15 amino acids. The chain's CDR3 is CASRSGLAESNEQFF. The CDR3 DNA reads TGCGCCAGCAGGTCGGGACTAGCGGAAAGCAATGAGCAGTTCTTC.

The rearrangement links TRBV24-1 to TRBJ2-1; possibly TRBD2 for D (6 bases). The V gene's germline CDR1 is KGHDR and CDR2 SFDVKD. V lost 3 bases to trimming and J lost 4 bases, with 15 bases between them. CDR3 size: 16 residues. CDR3 region: CATSDPGRGWYNEQFF. The DNA for the CDR3 is TGTGCCACCAGTGATCCAGGACGGGGGTGGTACAATGAGCAGTTCTTC.

The genes are TRBV24-1 and TRBJ1-1; TRBD1 matches 9 bases. Germline assignment: CDR1 KGHDR and CDR2 SFDVKD. The CDR3 spans 16 residues. Trimming cost V 3 bases and J 2 bases; bases outside gene matches: 6. The CDR3 region is CATSDERQGGNTEAFF. As DNA, the CDR3 is TGTGCCACCAGTGATGAAAGACAGGGGGGAAACACTGAAGCTTTCTTT.

The chain recombines TRBV5-1 with TRBJ2-5; the match to TRBD2 covers 9 bases. This CDR3 contains 16 residues. The J segment lost 5 bases and the V segment lost 0 bases, leaving 8 bases of the junction unmatched. Germline V gives CDR1 SGHRS, CDR2 YFSETQ. The CDR3 sequence: CASSLAPSGVWETQYF. CDR3 nucleotides: TGCGCCAGCAGCTTGGCCCCTAGCGGGGTTTGGGAGACCCAGTACTTC. Full variable domain (remainder filled in from reference TRBV5-1 and TRBJ2-5): KAGVTQTPRYLIKTRGQQVTLSCSPISGHRSVSWYQQTPGQGLQFLFEYFSETQRNKGNFPGRFSGRQFSNSRSEMNVSTLELGDSALYLCASSLAPSGVWETQYFGPGTRLLVL.

The genes are TRBV28 and TRBJ2-1, with 10 bases fitting TRBD2. Unmatched junction bases numbered 4, after V lost 2 bases and J lost 0 bases. Germline V gene data show CDR1 as MDHEN and CDR2 as SYDVKM. The CDR3 covers 17 residues. The CDR3, as DNA: TGTGCCAGCAGTTTAACTAGCGGGGCAAGCTCCTACAATGAGCAGTTCTTC. Its protein product is CASSLTSGASSYNEQFF.

The chain has TRBV7-9 and TRBJ1-2, with D possibly being TRBD1 (6 bases). The CDR3 covers 14 residues. V shed 5 bases and J shed 5 bases, with 15 bases lying between them. Germline CDR1 is SEHNR and CDR2 is FQNEAQ (reference sequence). CDR3 sequence reads: CASSPPGAVYGYTF. The CDR3 nucleotides are TGTGCCAGCAGCCCTCCAGGGGCGGTGTATGGCTACACCTTC.

As to this clone: Other nucleotide sequences from this sample produce the same CDR3. V gene TRBV5-1 combines with J gene TRBJ2-2, with D tentatively TRBD1 (6 bases). CDR1 is SGHRS, CDR2 YFSETQ, per germline. Trimming left V 7 bases short and J 4 bases short, with 17 bases between. The CDR3 has 15 residues. The CDR3 coding sequence is TGCGCCAGCTCCTGGGGTACAGGGAGCACCGGGGAGCTGTTTTTT. This translates into CASSWGTGSTGELFF.

CDR3 DNA: TGTGCCAGCAGCCAAGAGTGGCGGGGGGCTGAGCAGTTCTTC. Amino acid sequence: CASSQEWRGAEQFF. The chain is built from TRBV14 and TRBJ2-1, with 8 bases lining up with TRBD2. The ends lost 0 bases at V and 9 bases at J; junction bases unmatched: 4. This CDR3 comprises 14 residues. Germline CDR1 SGHDN, CDR2 FVKESK.

The rearrangement links TRBV7-2 to TRBJ1-1; 8 bases line up with TRBD1. J was trimmed by 4 bases and V by 6 bases; bases with no gene match: 7. The CDR3 contains 14 residues. Germline CDR1 SGHTA, CDR2 FQGNSA. CDR3 in DNA: TGTGCCAGCAGGGGGACACAGGGGGTCACTGAAGCTTTCTTT. It codes for CASRGTQGVTEAFF.

The genes are TRBV28 and TRBJ2-3; TRBD2 might be the D (6 bases). Trimming removed 2 bases from V and 2 bases from J, with 17 bases in between. Germline V gene lookup returns CDR1 MDHEN and CDR2 SYDVKM. CDR3 length: 17 amino acids. For the CDR3, the DNA is TGTGCCAGCAGTTTAACAACGGGAGTCGGGAACACAGATACGCAGTATTTT. Protein product: CASSLTTGVGNTDTQYF.

The CDR3 bases are TGTGCCAGCAGCATCATACAGGTGAACACTGAAGCTTTCTTT. Residues: CASSIIQVNTEAFF. The V and J genes are TRBV7-9 and TRBJ1-1; possibly TRBD1 for D (5 bases). Trimming removed 5 bases at V and 0 bases at J, with 10 bases between. The CDR3 sequence is 14 residues long. Looked up from germline, CDR1 is SEHNR and CDR2 is FQNEAQ (reference sequence).

This CDR3 reads CAWNIPGLSVRAHNEQFF. Written as DNA, the CDR3 is TGTGCCTGGAATATACCGGGACTAAGTGTAAGAGCCCACAATGAGCAGTTCTTC. This chain connects TRBV30 to TRBJ2-1; 7 bases match TRBD2. The length of the CDR3 is 18 residues. V lost 4 bases to trimming and J lost 5 bases; unmatched junction nucleotides: 20. Germline V gene data show CDR1 as GTSNPN and CDR2 as SVGIG (reference sequence).

The chain recombines TRBV5-1 with TRBJ2-1; weak D call: TRBD2 (6 bases). Germline lookup yields CDR1 SGHRS and CDR2 YFSETQ. Trimming stripped 3 bases from V and 9 bases from J, with 10 bases between. This CDR3 has 12 residues. The CDR3 DNA follows: TGCGCCAGCAGCTGGAGGGGAGTTGAGCAGTTCTTC. Translated, it gives CASSWRGVEQFF.

The chain joins TRBV11-3 to TRBJ1-1; D is undetermined. Germline CDR1 reads SGHNT; CDR2 reads YENEEA. The CDR3 spans 11 residues. The V and J ends lost 7 bases and 7 bases respectively, with 10 bases between them. As DNA, the CDR3 is TGTGCCAGCACCGCCGGGGTTGAAGCTTTCTTT. Residues: CASTAGVEAFF.

This clone was recorded once. The genes are TRBV7-3 and TRBJ2-2; D is ambiguous. The CDR3 totals 14 residues. V lost 4 bases to trimming and J lost 2 bases, with 8 bases between them. Germline V gene data show CDR1 as SGHTA and CDR2 as FQGTGA. The CDR3 nucleotides read TGTGCCAGCAGCTCCCCGACAAACACCGGGGAGCTGTTTTTT. Its protein product is CASSSPTNTGELFF. Complete variable domain (other parts from reference TRBV7-3 and TRBJ2-2): GAGVSQTPSNKVTEKGKYVELRCDPISGHTALYWYRQSLGQGPEFLIYFQGTGAADDSGLPNDRFFAVRPEGSVSTLKIQRTERGDSAVYLCASSSPTNTGELFFGEGSRLTVL.

The V and J genes are TRBV11-1 and TRBJ1-2; 8 bases fit TRBD1. There are 15 residues in the CDR3. Per germline, CDR1 SGHAT and CDR2 FQDESV (reference sequence). The V gene end was trimmed by 6 bases and the J gene end by 6 bases; junction bases not matched to a gene: 12. CDR3 sequence: CASRVTGALDHGYTF. In DNA form, the CDR3 reads TGTGCCAGCAGAGTGACAGGGGCCCTAGACCATGGCTACACCTTC. The full variable domain, in which reference TRBV11-1 and TRBJ1-2 provide the parts outside the CDR3, is EAEVAQSPRYKITEKSQAVAFWCDPISGHATLYWYRQILGQGPELLVQFQDESVVDDSQLPKDRFSAERLKGVDSTLKIQPAELGDSAMYLCASRVTGALDHGYTFGSGTRLTVV.